This TCR beta chain is drawn from a study of a mutant IDH1 vaccine in newly diagnosed glioma. The wider study: Sex among treated patients split about 62% male, roughly 40% female; mean age was about 43 years. Patients arrived already treated with radiotherapy, temozolomide, or both, most having had both.

Here immunoSEQ multiplex PCR was the method, and the copy in TCRdb shows in-frame clones only, minus some. The repertoire holds about 67,000 clones, with approximately 82% as singletons. Time point indicated: baseline, week 1 (first vaccination visit). Described treatment: pre-vaccination baseline after standard-of-care therapy. New IDH1-mutant, ATRX-lost WHO grade 3 or 4 astrocytomas occurred in donors. This CDR3 comprises 12 residues. V lost 1 base and J lost 1, with 1 base in between. Looked up from germline, CDR1 is MGHRA and CDR2 is YSYEKL. This chain uses TRBV4-1 with TRBJ1-1, with D unclear. This receptor was identified in a woman between 18 and 30 years old with glioma. Some clones in this sample may be carry-over from other donors' samples. The sample in question was peripheral blood mononuclear cells (PBMCs), obtained from a glioma patient treated with radiotherapy, temozolomide or both. DNA of the CDR3: TGCGCCAGCAGCCAAGGGAACACTGAAGCTTTCTTT. Translation gives CASSQGNTEAFF.